Listed below are T cell receptor beta chains from one sample, sequenced in a study of monozygotic twins with inflammatory bowel disease. TCRdb re-analyzed the 5' RACE reads; it lists each CDR3 protein once, without DNA. The sample includes around 190,000 distinct CDR3 sequences. Sequences were obtained from blood. The receptors come from a human donor with ulcerative colitis or Crohn's disease, or a healthy co-twin of an affected twin (not recorded which). The CDR3 runs from the conserved cysteine through the conserved F or W. The order of the fields is V gene, J gene, CDR3 protein.

TRBV12-3/TRBV12-4	TRBJ1-5	CASSTTGYSNQPQHF
TRBV5-1	TRBJ2-3	CASSLDGGGYTDTQYF
TRBV12-3/TRBV12-4	TRBJ1-1	CASRSTANTEAFF
TRBV5-6	TRBJ1-3	CASSLFGGILAGNTIYF
TRBV20-1	TRBJ2-1	CSARGLQQYVDPYNEQFF
TRBV20-1	TRBJ2-1	CSAKPGLAGEEQFF
TRBV20-1	TRBJ2-5	CSASGGAGGIQETQYF
TRBV20-1	TRBJ1-5	CSATPGQGGRYSNQPQHF
TRBV27	TRBJ2-3	CASRLLGTDTQYF
TRBV25-1	TRBJ2-1	CASSPWGGTGMINEQFF
TRBV14	TRBJ1-1	CASRFSGGTEAFF
TRBV20-1	TRBJ2-4	CSASVPAKNIQYF
TRBV6-5	TRBJ2-5	CAAGRGQETQYF
TRBV7-8	TRBJ2-7	CASSLMAGASEQYF
TRBV12-3/TRBV12-4	TRBJ1-2	CASRANGGNLGGYTF
TRBV7-2	TRBJ2-4	CASSLAGANIQYF
TRBV12-3/TRBV12-4	TRBJ2-1	CASRLAGGFKNEQFF
TRBV5-1	TRBJ2-3	CASSSSTGGLLDTQYF
TRBV5-1	TRBJ2-1	CASSLLAGTHNEQFF
TRBV20-1	TRBJ2-7	CSAKSGGSSYEQYF
TRBV5-1	TRBJ1-2	CASSLGSRDYGYTF
TRBV27	TRBJ1-1	CASRPPGALRAFF